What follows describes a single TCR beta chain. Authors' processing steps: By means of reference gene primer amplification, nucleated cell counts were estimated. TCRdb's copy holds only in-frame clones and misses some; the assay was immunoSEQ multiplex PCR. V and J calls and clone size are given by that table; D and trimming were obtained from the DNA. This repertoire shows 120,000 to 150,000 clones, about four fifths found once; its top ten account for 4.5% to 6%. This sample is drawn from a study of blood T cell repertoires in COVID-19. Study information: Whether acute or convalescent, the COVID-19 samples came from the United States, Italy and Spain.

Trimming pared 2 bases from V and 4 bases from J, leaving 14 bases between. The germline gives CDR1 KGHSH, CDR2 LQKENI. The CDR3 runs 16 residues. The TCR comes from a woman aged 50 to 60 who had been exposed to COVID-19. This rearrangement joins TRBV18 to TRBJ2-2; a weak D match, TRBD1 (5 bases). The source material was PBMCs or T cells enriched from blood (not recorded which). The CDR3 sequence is CASSPKAQGSTGELFF. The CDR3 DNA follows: TGTGCCAGCTCACCAAAAGCCCAGGGATCCACCGGGGAGCTGTTTTTT.